This TCR beta chain derives from a study of control samples from healthy donors and cancer patients. Clones were read by immunoSEQ multiplex PCR, and TCRdb kept only the in-frame ones, dropping some. Among roughly 84,000 clones listed, 91% were seen once. Trimming pared 2 bases from V and 3 bases from J, leaving 18 bases between. The CDR3 sequence is 17 residues long. CDR1 SGHNT and CDR2 YENEEA come from the germline V gene. The specimen was blood. The clonotype was recovered from a man aged 50-60 years in good health. V is TRBV11-3 and J is TRBJ2-3; weak D call: TRBD1 (6 bases). As DNA, the CDR3 is TGTGCCAGCAGCTTACAACTAACAGGGAAGAAAACAGATACGCAGTATTTT. This sequence encodes CASSLQLTGKKTDTQYF.